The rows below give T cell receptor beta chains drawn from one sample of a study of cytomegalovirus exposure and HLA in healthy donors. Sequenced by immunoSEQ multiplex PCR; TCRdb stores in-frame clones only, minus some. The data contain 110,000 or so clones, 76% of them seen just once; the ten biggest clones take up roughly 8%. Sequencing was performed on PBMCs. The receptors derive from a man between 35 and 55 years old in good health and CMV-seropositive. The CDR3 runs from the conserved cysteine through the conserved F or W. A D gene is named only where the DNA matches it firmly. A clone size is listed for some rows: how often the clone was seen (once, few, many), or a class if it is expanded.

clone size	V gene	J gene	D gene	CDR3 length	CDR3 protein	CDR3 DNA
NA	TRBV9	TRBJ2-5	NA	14	CASSVGGYQETQYF	TGTGCCAGCAGCGTAGGAGGGTACCAAGAGACCCAGTACTTC
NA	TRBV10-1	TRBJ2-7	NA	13	CASRPDINGEQYF	TGCGCCAGCAGACCCGACATTAACGGCGAGCAGTACTTC
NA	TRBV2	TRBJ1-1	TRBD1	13	CASRDRGRNEAFF	TGTGCCAGCAGAGACAGGGGGCGGAATGAAGCTTTCTTT
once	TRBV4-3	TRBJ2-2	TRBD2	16	CASSLLAGGGTGELFF	TGCGCCAGCAGCTTGCTAGCGGGAGGAGGTACCGGGGAGCTGTTTTTT
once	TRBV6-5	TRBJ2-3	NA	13	CAISRRGGDTQYF	TGTGCCATATCTCGTAGGGGGGGAGATACGCAGTATTTT
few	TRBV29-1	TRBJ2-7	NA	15	CSVEDRFRDYYEQYF	TGCAGCGTTGAAGACCGCTTCCGGGATTACTACGAGCAGTACTTC
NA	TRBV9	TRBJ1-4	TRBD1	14	CASSVGQGGEKLFF	TGTGCCAGCAGCGTCGGCCAGGGGGGTGAAAAACTGTTTTTT
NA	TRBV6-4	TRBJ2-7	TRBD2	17	CASSDSGLAGESYEQYF	TGTGCCAGCAGTGACTCCGGGCTAGCGGGAGAGTCCTACGAGCAGTACTTC
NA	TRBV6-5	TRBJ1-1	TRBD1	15	CASRTRDRGATEAFF	TGTGCCAGCAGGACCCGGGACAGGGGTGCGACTGAAGCTTTCTTT
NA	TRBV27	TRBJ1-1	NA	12	CASSLTGSEAFF	TGTGCCAGCAGTTTAACAGGGTCTGAAGCTTTCTTT
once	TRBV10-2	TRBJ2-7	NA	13	CATRASDTYEQYF	TGCGCCACCCGAGCTAGCGACACCTACGAGCAGTACTTC
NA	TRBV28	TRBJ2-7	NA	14	CASRNTGGTYEQYF	TGTGCCAGCAGGAACACTGGAGGGACCTACGAGCAGTACTTC
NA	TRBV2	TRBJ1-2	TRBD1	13	CATKLTGNYGYTF	TGTGCCACTAAACTGACAGGGAACTATGGCTACACCTTC
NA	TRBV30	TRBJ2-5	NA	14	CAWSVAGGTGEQYF	TGTGCCTGGAGTGTGGCGGGGGGGACAGGTGAGCAGTACTTC
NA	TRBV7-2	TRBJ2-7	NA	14	CASSLSGTTYEQYF	TGTGCCAGCAGCTTAAGTGGCACCACCTACGAGCAGTACTTC
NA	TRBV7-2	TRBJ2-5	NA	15	CASSLGSGAGETQYF	TGTGCCAGCAGCTTAGGTTCAGGGGCTGGGGAGACCCAGTACTTC
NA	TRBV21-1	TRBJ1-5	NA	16	CASSKGPDLSNQPQHF	TGTGCCAGCAGCAAAGGACCAGACTTAAGCAATCAGCCCCAGCATTTT